Sequencing of this T cell receptor (beta chain) was carried out in a study of cytotoxic CD8 clonotypes in ibrutinib-treated CLL. Across the study: There were roughly twelve relapsed/refractory patients and roughly 15 treatment-naive patients, and around 18 were IGHV unmutated.

The CDR3 is 15 amino acids. The trim removed 2 bases at V and 4 bases at J, leaving 3 bases unmatched. The germline V gene encodes CDR1 MNHEY and CDR2 SMNVEV (reference sequence). This clone was seen a handful of times. Profiling relied on immunoSEQ multiplex PCR, and the TCRdb table lists in-frame clones only, not all of them. The table records 55,000 to 80,000 clones, approximately 57% of them present only once. The receptor was isolated from a human donor with chronic lymphocytic leukemia. Here the sequenced sample was PBMCs, taken after 12 months of ibrutinib treatment. The V call is TRBV27, the J call TRBJ1-1; 11 bases match TRBD1. The CDR3 nucleotides read TGTGCCAGCAGTTTAGGGGACAGGGGGGGCACTGAAGCTTTCTTT. This encodes CASSLGDRGGTEAFF.